Listed here are 29 T cell receptor beta chains from one sample, sequenced in a study of cytomegalovirus exposure and HLA in healthy donors. PCR amplification relied on 60 Vbeta primers (plus 13 Jbeta primers). Profiled with immunoSEQ multiplex PCR; TCRdb holds only in-frame clones, not every one. Of about 95,000 clones in the sample, 78% were seen once. The specimen was PBMCs. All receptors derive from a woman in her forties in good health and CMV-seropositive.

The rearrangement joins TRBV5-8 to TRBJ2-7; 10 nucleotides match TRBD2. The CDR3 sequence is 15 residues long. V lost 2 bases, J lost 2 bases, and 4 bases stayed unmatched. Looked up from germline, CDR1 is SGHTS and CDR2 is YDEGEE. The CDR3 DNA is TGTGCCAGCAGCTTCCTAGCGGGAGAGGCCTACGAGCAGTACTTC. The encoded protein is CASSFLAGEAYEQYF.

This chain uses TRBV20-1 with TRBJ2-1, with TRBD1 as a possible D gene (6 bases). This CDR3 comprises 11 residues. Trimming pared 4 bases from V and 9 bases from J, leaving 10 bases between. Germline V gene data show CDR1 as DFQATT and CDR2 as SNEGSKA (reference sequence). CDR3: CSAMTGREQFF. The CDR3, as DNA: TGCAGTGCTATGACAGGCCGTGAGCAGTTCTTC.

The chain carries TRBV7-8 and TRBJ2-5, with 9 bases identical to TRBD2. The V gene's germline CDR1 is SGHVS and CDR2 FQNEAQ. This CDR3 has 15 amino acids. J was trimmed by 5 bases and V by 4 bases; bases with no gene match: 8. As DNA, the CDR3 is TGTGCCAGCAGCTGGGGGCTAGCGGGAACTGAGACCCAGTACTTC. It is translated as CASSWGLAGTETQYF.

This rearrangement joins TRBV30 to TRBJ2-1; the match to TRBD2 covers 9 bases. CDR3 length: 14 amino acids. J gave up 5 bases and V 8 bases, and 10 bases lay outside the gene matches. Germline-derived CDR1 and CDR2 are GTSNPN and SVGIG (reference sequence). CDR3 in amino acids: CALETSGKDNEQFF. CDR3 DNA sequence: TGTGCCCTAGAGACTAGCGGAAAAGACAATGAGCAGTTCTTC.

The chain joins TRBV9 to TRBJ2-7; D not certain. CDR3 size: 13 residues. Trimming took off 0 bases at V and 5 bases at J, with 9 bases between the two ends. From germline, CDR1 is SGDLS and CDR2 YYNGEE. CDR3 DNA: TGTGCCAGCAGCGTAGCCCCCCTAGACGAGCAGTACTTC. It specifies CASSVAPLDEQYF.

The chain joins TRBV29-1 to TRBJ1-2, with D tentatively TRBD1 (6 bases). Germline CDR1 SQVTM, CDR2 ANQGSEA. The CDR3 covers 12 residues. V was pared by 6 bases and J by 8 bases, with 16 bases between. In DNA form, the CDR3 reads TGCAGCGTCCCCCAGACAGGAGGAGGCTACACCTTC. It codes for CSVPQTGGGYTF.

The chain uses TRBV9 and TRBJ1-2; possibly TRBD1 for D (5 bases). There are 14 residues in the CDR3. Looked up from germline, CDR1 is SGDLS and CDR2 is YYNGEE. The germline V and J ends were trimmed by 3 bases and 3 bases, with 12 bases remaining between them. CDR3 sequence (DNA): TGTGCCAGCAGCGATAGCAGGGCGGACTATGGCTACACCTTC. It yields the protein CASSDSRADYGYTF.

V is TRBV4-1 and J is TRBJ2-1, with 16 bases identical to TRBD2. The CDR3 length is 16 residues. V was pared by 4 bases and J by 5 bases, with 2 bases of the junction left unmatched. Germline lookup yields CDR1 MGHRA and CDR2 YSYEKL. The CDR3: CASSRGLAGGDNEQFF. CDR3 DNA sequence: TGCGCCAGCAGCCGGGGACTAGCGGGAGGGGACAATGAGCAGTTCTTC.

The chain couples TRBV2 to TRBJ2-5; D remains ambiguous. CDR3 length: 11 amino acids. Per the germline V gene, CDR1 is SNHLY and CDR2 is FYNNEI. V lost 2 bases and J lost 7, with 5 bases in between. CDR3 nucleotides: TGTGCCAGCAGTGAACCGCGGACCCAGTACTTC. It yields the protein CASSEPRTQYF.

The rearrangement links TRBV7-3 to TRBJ2-5; the D gene is possibly TRBD1 (5 bases). The J call may be wrong; the DNA end is better matched by TRBJ2-7. CDR3 length: 14 residues. The germline CDR1 and CDR2 sequences are SGHTA and FQGTGA. The CDR3 region has the DNA TGTGCCAGCAGCTTACTACAGGCCGTTTACGAGCAGTACTTC. This codes for CASSLLQAVYEQYF.

The chain carries TRBV9 and TRBJ1-4; D unresolved. The CDR3 has 14 residues. Deletions cut 3 bases from V and 0 bases from J, with 6 bases between. From germline, CDR1 is SGDLS and CDR2 YYNGEE. CDR3 in amino acids: CASSEAATNEKLFF. The CDR3 bases are TGTGCCAGCAGCGAAGCGGCAACTAATGAAAAACTGTTTTTT.

The chain joins TRBV7-9 to TRBJ2-7; 11 nucleotides line up with TRBD2. This CDR3 spans 13 amino acids. Germline V gene lookup returns CDR1 SEHNR and CDR2 FQNEAQ (reference sequence). The V gene end was trimmed by 8 bases and the J gene end by 4 bases; junction bases not matched to a gene: 4. This CDR3 reads CASQTSGSYEQYF. Written as DNA, the CDR3 is TGTGCCAGCCAAACTAGCGGGAGTTACGAGCAGTACTTC.

V usage is TRBV18 and J usage is TRBJ2-1; possibly TRBD2 for D (5 bases). The germline V gene encodes CDR1 KGHSH and CDR2 LQKENI. Deletions cut 6 bases from V and 4 bases from J, with 19 bases between. The CDR3 is made up of 16 amino acids. The CDR3 DNA is TGTGCCAGCTCCCTCACATTTGACGGGAAATACAATGAGCAGTTCTTC. It specifies CASSLTFDGKYNEQFF.

This chain links TRBV29-1 with TRBJ2-1; 15 nucleotides align to TRBD2. CDR3 length equals 17 residues. J lost 2 bases, V lost 3 bases, and 5 bases had no gene match. Per the germline V gene, CDR1 is SQVTM and CDR2 is ANQGSEA. The CDR3 sequence is CSVDKGLAGGPYNEQFF. The DNA of the CDR3 is TGCAGCGTTGATAAGGGACTAGCGGGAGGACCCTACAATGAGCAGTTCTTC.

The rearrangement uses TRBV19 and TRBJ2-4; tentatively, D is TRBD2 (7 bases). The V gene lost 5 bases and the J gene lost 2 bases, with 16 bases spanning the gap. Germline CDR1 is LNHDA and CDR2 is SQIVND (reference sequence). The CDR3 totals 16 residues. The CDR3 DNA reads as TGTGCCAGTAGTTACAGGGAGGGTGAGTCCAAAAACATTCAGTACTTC. Translated, it gives CASSYREGESKNIQYF.

In this sample, this clone turned up once. The chain joins TRBV18 to TRBJ1-1; maybe TRBD1 (6 bases). From germline, CDR1 is KGHSH and CDR2 LQKENI. This CDR3 contains 16 residues. V was pared by 0 bases and J by 2 bases, with 13 bases between. CDR3 in amino acids: CASSPPGQPTNTEAFF. The CDR3, as DNA: TGTGCCAGCTCACCACCAGGACAGCCCACTAACACTGAAGCTTTCTTT.

This clone appeared once. The J gene is TRBJ2-5, the V gene TRBV5-1; 7 nucleotides align to TRBD2. V shed 0 bases and J 4 bases; nucleotides not matched to a gene: 9. Germline CDR1 reads SGHRS; CDR2 reads YFSETQ. The CDR3 covers 16 residues. The CDR3 here is CASSLEGSSGLETQYF. In nucleotides, the CDR3 is TGCGCCAGCAGCTTGGAAGGTTCTAGCGGTTTAGAGACCCAGTACTTC. Full variable domain (outside the CDR3, taken from reference TRBV5-1 and TRBJ2-5): KAGVTQTPRYLIKTRGQQVTLSCSPISGHRSVSWYQQTPGQGLQFLFEYFSETQRNKGNFPGRFSGRQFSNSRSEMNVSTLELGDSALYLCASSLEGSSGLETQYFGPGTRLLVL.

The chain uses TRBV19 and TRBJ1-4, with TRBD1 as a possible D gene (5 bases). Germline CDR1 LNHDA, CDR2 SQIVND (reference sequence). The CDR3 extends over 14 amino acids. Trimming stripped 6 bases from V and 4 bases from J, with 12 bases between. CDR3 amino acids: CASRSGDSNEKLFF. The CDR3 nucleotides are TGTGCCAGTAGGTCGGGAGACAGTAATGAAAAACTGTTTTTT.

The chain carries TRBV10-2 and TRBJ1-2; 9 bases fit TRBD1. The CDR3 length is 14 residues. Germline CDR1 and CDR2: WSHSY and SAAADI. The junction had 4 bases not matched to a gene; V was cut back by 6 bases and J by 2 bases. CDR3 loop: CASSDRGINYGYTF. The CDR3 DNA is TGCGCCAGCAGCGACAGGGGGATCAACTATGGCTACACCTTC.

The rearrangement links TRBV6-4 to TRBJ2-3; D is ambiguous. The V gene lost 0 bases and the J gene lost 4 bases, with 14 bases spanning the gap. CDR3 length equals 16 residues. CDR1 is MRHNA and CDR2 is SNTAGT in the germline V gene. CDR3 nucleotide sequence: TGTGCCAGCAGTGACTCGAGTGGGCCTTCACCAGATACGCAGTATTTT. It is translated as CASSDSSGPSPDTQYF.

As DNA, the CDR3 is TGTGCCAGCAGTCCACACACAAGGGGATACACCGGGGAGCTGTTTTTT. This codes for CASSPHTRGYTGELFF. The chain is built from TRBV28 and TRBJ2-2, with TRBD1 as a possible D gene (5 bases). The CDR3 is made up of 16 amino acids. Germline V gene data show CDR1 as MDHEN and CDR2 as SYDVKM. Trimming removed 5 bases at V and 3 bases at J, with 16 bases between.

Only one count was recorded for this clone. This chain joins TRBV27 and TRBJ2-7; 9 bases map to TRBD1. CDR3 size: 15 residues. J gave up 2 bases and V 5 bases, and 7 bases lay outside the gene matches. Germline V lookup: CDR1 MNHEY, CDR2 SMNVEV (reference sequence). The chain's CDR3 is CASSPDRGPTYEQYF. As DNA, the CDR3 is TGTGCCAGCAGTCCGGACAGGGGTCCGACCTACGAGCAGTACTTC.

This chain connects TRBV7-9 to TRBJ2-7; D might be TRBD2 (6 bases). V was clipped by 3 bases and J by 1 base, with 13 bases between them. Germline CDR1 is SEHNR and CDR2 is FQNEAQ (reference sequence). The CDR3 contains 15 residues. This chain's CDR3 is CASSFGGTSSYEQYF. The CDR3 DNA follows: TGTGCCAGCAGCTTCGGCGGGACCTCGTCCTACGAGCAGTACTTC. Complete variable domain (other parts from reference TRBV7-9 and TRBJ2-7): DTGVSQNPRHKITKRGQNVTFRCDPISEHNRLYWYRQTLGQGPEFLTYFQNEAQLEKSRLLSDRFSAERPKGSFSTLEIQRTEQGDSAMYLCASSFGGTSSYEQYFGPGTRLTVT.

This chain joins TRBV6-5 and TRBJ2-5; TRBD2 might be the D (5 bases). Trimming removed 7 bases at V and 2 bases at J, with 14 bases between. CDR3 length equals 14 residues. Looked up from germline, CDR1 is MNHEY and CDR2 is SVGAGI. CDR3 region: CASTESGRQETQYF. The CDR3 DNA is TGTGCCAGCACCGAAAGCGGTCGGCAAGAGACCCAGTACTTC.

This chain uses TRBV15 with TRBJ2-5; maybe TRBD1 (6 bases). CDR3 length equals 16 residues. Germline CDR1 and CDR2: LNHNV and YYDKDF (reference sequence). V was trimmed by 0 bases and J by 5 bases, leaving 16 bases between them. CDR3 bases: TGTGCCACCAGCAGAGATGTGCACACAGGGATCGAGACCCAGTACTTC. Residues: CATSRDVHTGIETQYF.

The chain recombines TRBV28 with TRBJ1-5, with 8 bases fitting TRBD1. The trim removed 7 bases at V and 6 bases at J, leaving 17 bases unmatched. This CDR3 region has 17 residues. Germline V gene lookup returns CDR1 MDHEN and CDR2 SYDVKM. The CDR3 nucleotides read TGTGCCAGCAAACGCGCGAGGACAGGGTTCGGACCTCAGCCCCAGCATTTT. It yields the protein CASKRARTGFGPQPQHF.

The chain combines TRBV11-3 with TRBJ2-7, with D perhaps TRBD2 (6 bases). There are 16 residues in the CDR3. The V end was cut by 2 bases, the J end by 2 bases, with 16 bases between. From germline, CDR1 is SGHNT and CDR2 YENEEA. CDR3 amino acids: CASSLFGGGDAYEQYF. CDR3 coding DNA: TGTGCCAGCAGCTTATTCGGAGGAGGGGATGCCTACGAGCAGTACTTC.

The rearrangement links TRBV6-6 to TRBJ2-7; no clear D gene. Looked up from germline, CDR1 is MNHNY and CDR2 is SVGAGI (reference sequence). The CDR3 consists of 16 residues. Trimming removed 2 bases from V and 5 bases from J, with 19 bases in between. The CDR3 here is CASSYPHPPQSHEQYF. Written as DNA, the CDR3 is TGTGCCAGCAGTTACCCCCACCCACCACAGTCTCACGAGCAGTACTTC.

The rearrangement uses TRBV6-4 and TRBJ1-1, with a tentative D call TRBD1 (6 bases). The CDR3 sequence is 14 residues long. Per germline, CDR1 MRHNA and CDR2 SNTAGT. The V gene lost 2 bases and the J gene lost 4 bases, with 11 bases spanning the gap. In nucleotides, the CDR3 is TGTGCCAGCAGTGACGGGGGCGAGGGCACTGAAGCTTTCTTT. This codes for CASSDGGEGTEAFF.